This is a list of T cell receptor beta chains from one sample in a study of blood T cells in healthy people across ages. TCRdb recomputed calls from the 5' RACE reads with MiXCR, one row per CDR3 protein. The sample shows more than 1 million distinct CDR3 sequences, 40% to 55% of them seen only once. Sample: blood. All receptors derive from a woman aged 55-70 years in good health. Each CDR3 is given with its conserved first and last residue. Fields, in order: J gene, D gene, clone size, V gene, CDR3 DNA, CDR3 protein. A D gene is named only where the DNA matches it firmly. Clone size is given for some rows only: seen once, a few or many times, or a class if the clone is expanded.

TRBJ1-1,NA,NA,TRBV27,TGTGCCAGCACCATGAACAGGGACACTGAAGCTTTCTTT,CASTMNRDTEAFF
TRBJ1-2,NA,NA,TRBV5-1,TGCGCCAGCAGCTCGGGTGGAAGAGAGGGTAACTATGGCTACACCTTC,CASSSGGREGNYGYTF
TRBJ2-1,NA,NA,TRBV28,TGTGCCAGCAGTTTGGTCGGTGGGGGGCAGTTCTTC,CASSLVGGGQFF
TRBJ2-1,TRBD2,NA,TRBV27,TGTGCCAGCACTGTTAGCGGGACCTACAATGAGCAGTTCTTC,CASTVSGTYNEQFF
TRBJ2-5,NA,few,TRBV14,TGTGCCAGCAGCCAAGCTGGGGTGAAGACCCAGTACTTC,CASSQAGVKTQYF
TRBJ2-5,NA,few,TRBV7-9,TGTGCCAGCAGCCAATCCGATGGAGGGCCGGCTGAGACCCAGTACTTC,CASSQSDGGPAETQYF
TRBJ2-7,NA,NA,TRBV3-1,TGTGCCAGCAGACGGCAGTTCGGCGAGCAGTACTTC,CASRRQFGEQYF
TRBJ1-2,TRBD1,few,TRBV20-1,TGCAGTGCTACTCGGGACAGGGCTAACTATGGCTACACCTTC,CSATRDRANYGYTF
TRBJ1-6,NA,NA,TRBV18,TGTGCCAGCTCAACGGACATAGATCCACCCCTCCACTTT,CASSTDIDPPLHF
TRBJ2-1,TRBD2,once,TRBV9,TGTGCCAGCAGCCCCCGACTAGCGGGAGATCATGAGCAGTTCTTC,CASSPRLAGDHEQFF
TRBJ2-4,TRBD1,many,TRBV6-1,TGTGCCAGTGGACAGGGGGCCGCCAAAAACATTCAGTACTTC,CASGQGAAKNIQYF
TRBJ1-2,NA,many,TRBV7-9,TGTGCCAGCAGCTCTCCGGCGGGTGCTGTCCGCGGCTACACCTTC,CASSSPAGAVRGYTF
TRBJ1-3,NA,NA,TRBV13,TGTGCCAGCAGCTTAGGACAAGGCTCAAACTCTGGAAACACCATATATTTT,CASSLGQGSNSGNTIYF
TRBJ2-7,NA,NA,TRBV2,TGTGCCAGCAGCCGGGACATAGCCTACGAGCAGTACTTC,CASSRDIAYEQYF
TRBJ2-4,NA,few,TRBV20-1,TGCAGTGCTCCCAGCAGGAAAAACATTCAGTACTTC,CSAPSRKNIQYF
TRBJ2-1,TRBD2,NA,TRBV29-1,TGCAGCGGGGGACTAGCGGGAGTCCAAGAGACCCAGTTCTTC,CSGGLAGVQETQFF
TRBJ2-3,NA,NA,TRBV7-2,TGTGCCAGCAGCTTAGACTACCAATATAGGACAGATACGCAGTATTTT,CASSLDYQYRTDTQYF
TRBJ2-1,NA,NA,TRBV11-1,TGTGCCAGCAGCCCTCAATCCGTCGCCGGCGGTGAGCAGTTCTTC,CASSPQSVAGGEQFF
TRBJ1-5,TRBD1,NA,TRBV16,TGTGCCAGCAGCCACCAGACAGGGAGACAGCCCCAGCATTTT,CASSHQTGRQPQHF
TRBJ2-1,TRBD2,few,TRBV4-2,TGTGCCATGCGACTAGCGGGAGGGTTCAATGAGCAGTTCTTC,CAMRLAGGFNEQFF
TRBJ1-1,NA,NA,TRBV6-6,TGTACCAGCAGTCCCCAGGGAGGGAGGGACACTGAAGCTTTCTTT,CTSSPQGGRDTEAFF
TRBJ2-1,NA,few,TRBV5-4,TGTGCAAGCACGACGCAGGGCTCCTACAATGAGCAGTTCTTC,CASTTQGSYNEQFF
TRBJ1-2,NA,few,TRBV7-6,TGTGCCAGCTCAGCTGATGGGGATAACTATGGCTACACCTTC,CASSADGDNYGYTF
TRBJ2-3,NA,NA,TRBV15,TGTGCCACCAGCGAGACAGATACGCAGTATTTT,CATSETDTQYF
TRBJ2-7,NA,few,TRBV28,TGTGCCACCTTCCTAAAGGGAGACTACGAGCAGTACTTC,CATFLKGDYEQYF
TRBJ2-4,TRBD1,NA,TRBV2,TGTGCCAGCAGTGAAAAGGGGACAGGAGTAGCCAAAAACATTCAGTACTTC,CASSEKGTGVAKNIQYF
TRBJ2-7,NA,once,TRBV6-5,TGTGCCAGCAGTTACGGCGGGACAAATTACGAGCAGTACTTC,CASSYGGTNYEQYF
TRBJ1-2,NA,NA,TRBV3-1,TGTGCCAGCAGCCAAGAGGGGTCCTATGGCTACACCTTC,CASSQEGSYGYTF
TRBJ2-5,TRBD1,many,TRBV12-3/TRBV12-4,TGCGCCAGCAGCCGGGACAGGGGAGAGACCCAGTACTTC,CASSRDRGETQYF
TRBJ2-3,NA,NA,TRBV15,TGTGCCACCAGCCTATCAGCCGTAAGGGATACGCAGTATTTT,CATSLSAVRDTQYF
TRBJ2-1,NA,once,TRBV27,TGCACCAGCAGTTTGAAACCCAGAGACAATGAGCAGTTCTTC,CTSSLKPRDNEQFF
TRBJ1-1,NA,NA,TRBV27,TGTGCCAGCAGTTCGGCAGGGAGGGACACTGAAGCTTTCTTT,CASSSAGRDTEAFF
TRBJ2-1,NA,many,TRBV7-9,TGTGCCAGCAGCTCTAGAAATGAGCAGTTCTTC,CASSSRNEQFF
TRBJ2-7,TRBD1,NA,TRBV27,TGTGCCAGCAGTCCGGGACAGGGGTCGTGGTACGAGCAGTACTTC,CASSPGQGSWYEQYF
TRBJ2-7,NA,few,TRBV6-6,TGTGCCAGCAGTTACTCGCCGGTCTCCCACGAGCAGTACTTC,CASSYSPVSHEQYF
TRBJ2-7,NA,NA,TRBV7-9,TGTGCCAGCAGCCCCCTGGACCCGAACGAGCAGTACTTC,CASSPLDPNEQYF
TRBJ1-2,NA,NA,TRBV2,TGTGCCAGCAGTGACGTCAGGATCAGCACCTTC,CASSDVRISTF
TRBJ2-7,NA,NA,TRBV6-5,TGTGCCAGCAGTTACGGCACGGGATGGGCCCAGTACTTC,CASSYGTGWAQYF
TRBJ2-1,NA,NA,TRBV28,TGTGCCAGCAACCGGCCGTCGGCTAATGAGCAGTTCTTC,CASNRPSANEQFF
TRBJ2-7,TRBD2,NA,TRBV2,TGTGCCAGCAGACGGGGCGGGAGGGGCAACGAGCAGTACTTC,CASRRGGRGNEQYF
TRBJ2-7,TRBD2,NA,TRBV11-2,TGTGCCAGCAGCCCTCGGACTAGCGGGAGGAGGAAAATGCACGAGCAGTACTTC,CASSPRTSGRRKMHEQYF
TRBJ2-1,TRBD1,few,TRBV29-1,TGCAGCGTTGAAGATCGTAGCAGGGGGCATGAGCAGTTCTTC,CSVEDRSRGHEQFF
TRBJ2-1,NA,few,TRBV12-3/TRBV12-4,TGTGCCAGCAGTGTGGGGGGCAAGGACAATGAGCAGTTCTTC,CASSVGGKDNEQFF
TRBJ2-7,NA,NA,TRBV7-9,TGTGCCAGCAGCCAAGCCGGTGGCGGACACTCAGACTACGAGCAGTACTTC,CASSQAGGGHSDYEQYF
TRBJ1-1,NA,NA,TRBV29-1,TGCAGCGTTGAAGATGGGAACACTGAAGCTTTCTTT,CSVEDGNTEAFF
TRBJ1-4,TRBD1,NA,TRBV5-1,TGCGCCAGCAGCTTGCCAGGGGGGTCGGCTGAAAAACTGTTTTTT,CASSLPGGSAEKLFF
TRBJ1-6,NA,NA,TRBV25-1,TGTGCCAGCAGTGAATCTGGGAATTCACCCCTCCACTTT,CASSESGNSPLHF
TRBJ2-3,NA,few,TRBV6-5,TGTGCCAGCAGTCCCCTCCCTCCTAGCACAGATACGCAGTATTTT,CASSPLPPSTDTQYF
TRBJ2-6,NA,NA,TRBV4-1,TGCGCCAGCAGCGGGTTCTTCTCTGGGGCCAACGTCCTGACTTTC,CASSGFFSGANVLTF
TRBJ2-7,TRBD1,few,TRBV20-1,TGCAGTGCTGAATCCGACAGGGGCTACGAGCAGTACTTC,CSAESDRGYEQYF
TRBJ1-5,TRBD1,NA,TRBV6-5,TGTGCCAGCAGTTACTCGAAGGGGGCGGGGAATCAGCCCCAGCATTTT,CASSYSKGAGNQPQHF
TRBJ2-7,TRBD1,NA,TRBV7-9,TGTGCCAGCAGCTTGACAGGGGGAACGGGACTACCATCCTACGAGCAGTACTTC,CASSLTGGTGLPSYEQYF
TRBJ2-7,TRBD2,NA,TRBV9,TGTGCCAGCAGCGCAGAACTAGCGGCAACCTACGAGCAGTACTTC,CASSAELAATYEQYF
TRBJ1-4,TRBD1,NA,TRBV5-1,TGCGCCAGCAGCTTGGGCCCCGCAGGGGGCCAAGGGGAAAAACTGTTTTTT,CASSLGPAGGQGEKLFF
TRBJ2-1,TRBD2,NA,TRBV9,TGTGCCAGCAGCGCAGGACTAGCGGGAGCCGAATTGGAGCAGTTCTTC,CASSAGLAGAELEQFF
TRBJ2-1,TRBD1,NA,TRBV12-3/TRBV12-4,TGTGCCAGCAGTCGGGGACAGGGGGTCGTGCATGAGCAGTTCTTC,CASSRGQGVVHEQFF
TRBJ2-1,NA,NA,TRBV10-3,TGTGCCATCAGTTCGGGAGAAGCCCCCTACAATGAGCAGTTCTTC,CAISSGEAPYNEQFF
TRBJ2-1,TRBD2,once,TRBV4-2,TGTGCCAGCAGCCAGAAACTAGCGGGGAATGAGCAGTTCTTC,CASSQKLAGNEQFF
TRBJ2-7,TRBD2,many,TRBV20-1,TGCAGTGCTCGCGGGAGCTCCTACGAGCAGTACTTC,CSARGSSYEQYF
TRBJ2-7,TRBD2,NA,TRBV28,TGTGCCAGCAGTGCAGGACTAGCGGGAGTCTGCGAGCAGTACTTC,CASSAGLAGVCEQYF